The rows below give T cell receptor beta chains drawn from one sample of a study of tumor and adjacent non-tumor tissue in lung cancer. Each CDR3 protein gets one entry after TCRdb re-called the multiplex PCR reads with MiXCR. In the table there are some 74,000 distinct CDR3 sequences, 72% of which are singletons. The source material was lung tumor tissue. These receptors came from a woman in her 40s with non-small cell lung cancer. The CDR3 runs from the conserved cysteine through the conserved F or W. Clone size is stated in some rows and not others, as once, few, many or a class when expanded.

TRBJ2-3 | once | TRBV7-8 | CDSTLAGGTDTQYF
TRBJ1-1 | - | TRBV12-3/TRBV12-4 | CVSSFSGPEAFF
TRBJ2-1 | once | TRBV24-1 | CATSESGTRDDTEQFF
TRBJ1-5 | once | TRBV6-5 | CASSQYKGTGHPQHF
TRBJ2-4 | - | TRBV5-1 | CASTGQPKNIQYF
TRBJ2-7 | - | TRBV7-8 | CASSLVMGRTCEQYF
TRBJ1-5 | many | TRBV28 | CASSGGHQPQHF
TRBJ2-4 | - | TRBV7-3 | CASSGGAKNTQYF
TRBJ2-2 | - | TRBV11-3 | CASSLTVNTGERFF
TRBJ2-7 | - | TRBV29-1 | CSVGGLGGISSHEQYF
TRBJ2-5 | - | TRBV11-2 | CISSLNRGTQETQYF
TRBJ2-7 | few | TRBV28 | CASSLTGARHEQYF
TRBJ2-7 | - | TRBV6-2/TRBV6-3 | CANGYSSGFMSGEQYF
TRBJ1-5 | - | TRBV11-2 | CATSYGEQESNQPQHF